This T cell receptor beta chain stems from a study of blood T cell repertoires in COVID-19. The wider study: Sites in the United States, Italy and Spain provided acute and convalescent COVID-19 samples. Sources were T cells, B-cell-depleted T cells, or PBMCs; the material itself was cDNA or gDNA.

CDR1 and CDR2 from the germline V gene are SGHRS and YFSETQ. This CDR3 has 14 amino acids. The germline V and J ends were trimmed by 3 bases and 0 bases, with 7 bases remaining between them. Source study methods: Estimated nucleated cell counts came from reference gene primer amplification. Produced via immunoSEQ multiplex PCR; TCRdb's table is partial and in-frame only. V and J calls and clone size are copied from that table; D and trimming were computed from the DNA. This sample has roughly 70,000 clones, with more than 75% found just once. The clonotype was recovered from a woman aged 60-75 years with acute or convalescent COVID-19. Input material: peripheral blood. The chain recombines TRBV5-1 with TRBJ1-3; tentative D call: TRBD1 (6 bases). The CDR3 spells CASSSDSSGNTIYF. CDR3 coding DNA: TGCGCCAGCAGCTCGGACAGCTCTGGAAACACCATATATTTT.